This T cell receptor beta chain comes out of a study of cytotoxic CD8 clonotypes in ibrutinib-treated CLL. Study context: Productive templates averaged approximately 260,000 per sample, and productive rearrangements 90,000 to 100,000.

The CDR3 is 14 amino acids. Trimming removed 6 bases from V and 6 bases from J; junction bases left unmatched: 5. The V gene's germline CDR1 is MDHEN and CDR2 SYDVKM. For this clone: Its matching antigen is unknown.

The data were produced by immunoSEQ multiplex PCR, yet TCRdb's version contains in-frame clones alone and is incomplete. The sample has 130,000 to 150,000 clones, about 91% seen once. The study's findings and limits: Elevated clonality accompanied ibrutinib response, with a return toward baseline values at progression.

Genomic DNA for TCR beta libraries, approximately 2 micrograms, came from cryopreserved PBMCs. Specimen: PBMCs, collected after 12 months of ibrutinib treatment. The source is a human donor with chronic lymphocytic leukemia. The gene calls are TRBV28 and TRBJ2-1, with 10 bases fitting TRBD2. This chain's CDR3 is CASRKRTSGNEQFF. In nucleotides, the CDR3 is TGTGCCAGCAGGAAAAGGACTAGCGGCAATGAGCAGTTCTTC.